The sequence of this T cell receptor (beta chain) was determined in a study of control samples from healthy donors and cancer patients. The assay was immunoSEQ multiplex PCR, and TCRdb's table has in-frame clones only and misses some. This table holds about 89,000 clones, 70% to 90% found once. This CDR3 is built from 13 residues. Germline V gene sequence: CDR1 SGDLS, CDR2 YYNGEE. V lost 3 bases to trimming and J lost 8 bases, with 11 bases between them. The TCR comes from a woman aged 40 to 50 in good health. The J gene is TRBJ2-2, the V gene TRBV9; perhaps TRBD2 as D (6 bases). Sequencing input: blood. CDR3 protein: CASSADYLGELFF. The CDR3 coding sequence is TGTGCCAGCAGCGCGGACTACTTGGGGGAGCTGTTTTTT.